This T cell receptor beta chain comes out of a study of T cell changes during pregnancy in multiple sclerosis. CDR1 is SGDLS, CDR2 YYNGEE, per germline. J was trimmed by 4 bases and V by 2 bases; bases with no gene match: 6. The CDR3 has 15 residues. Using immunoSEQ multiplex PCR, the repertoire was profiled, and TCRdb retains in-frame clones only, with some absent. The table shows 25,000 to 35,000 clones, with around nine tenths occurring only once. This material consisted of CD4+ T cells from peripheral blood mononuclear cells, taken in the first trimester of pregnancy. The clonotype comes from a female donor in good health, enrolled as a control in a pregnancy study. The chain uses TRBV9 and TRBJ2-3, with TRBD1 identical over 8 bases. The CDR3, as DNA: TGTGCCAGCAGCGTGCAGGGGGCGTCCGCAGATACGCAGTATTTT. The encoded protein is CASSVQGASADTQYF.